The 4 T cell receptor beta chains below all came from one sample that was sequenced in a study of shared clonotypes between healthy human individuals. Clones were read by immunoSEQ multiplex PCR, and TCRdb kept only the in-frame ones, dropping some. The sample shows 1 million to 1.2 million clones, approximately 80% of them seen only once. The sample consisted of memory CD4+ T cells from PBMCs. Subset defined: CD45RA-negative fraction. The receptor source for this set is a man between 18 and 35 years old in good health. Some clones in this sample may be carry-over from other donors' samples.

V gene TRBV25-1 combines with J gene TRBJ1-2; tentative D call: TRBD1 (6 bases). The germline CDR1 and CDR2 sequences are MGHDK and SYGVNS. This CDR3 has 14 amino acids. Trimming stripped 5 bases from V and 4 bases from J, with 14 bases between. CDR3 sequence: CASSRPGVGYGYTF. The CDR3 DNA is TGTGCCAGCAGTAGGCCAGGGGTGGGCTATGGCTACACCTTC.

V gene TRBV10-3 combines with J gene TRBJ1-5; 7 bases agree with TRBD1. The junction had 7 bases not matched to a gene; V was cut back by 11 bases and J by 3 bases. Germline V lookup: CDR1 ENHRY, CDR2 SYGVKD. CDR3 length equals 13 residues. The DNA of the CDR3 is TGTGCCGCAAAGGGACAGCACAATCAGCCCCAGCATTTT. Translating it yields CAAKGQHNQPQHF.

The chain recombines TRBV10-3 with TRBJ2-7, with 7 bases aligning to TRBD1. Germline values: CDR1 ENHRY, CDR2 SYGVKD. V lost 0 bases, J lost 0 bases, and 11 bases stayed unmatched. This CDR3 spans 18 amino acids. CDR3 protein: CAISESLRGGVNSYEQYF. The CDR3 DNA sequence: TGTGCCATCAGTGAGTCGTTAAGAGGGGGCGTCAACTCCTACGAGCAGTACTTC.

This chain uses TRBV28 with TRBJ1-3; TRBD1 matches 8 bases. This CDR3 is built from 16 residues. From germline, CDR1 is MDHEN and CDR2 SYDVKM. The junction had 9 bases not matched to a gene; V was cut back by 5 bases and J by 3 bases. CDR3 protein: CASSPASGGFGNTIYF. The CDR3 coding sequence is TGTGCCAGCAGTCCTGCTTCAGGGGGCTTTGGAAACACCATATATTTT.